This TCR beta chain was retrieved from a study of post-analysis software for immune sequencing data. General observations from the study: In patients, about 5 TRBV segments were more frequent than in controls, with TRBV5-6, TRBV5-1 and TRBV20-1 among them. People with multiple sclerosis had a significantly lower normalized Chao1 diversity than controls did.

V was pared by 1 base and J by 0 bases, with 7 bases between. This CDR3 has 14 residues. Germline V CDR1 and CDR2: SGHDT, YYEEEE. In regard to this clonotype: The antigen is not known.

Prepared TCR beta cDNA libraries contained unique molecular identifiers. Each CDR3 protein gets one entry after TCRdb re-called the PCR reads with MiXCR. The sample lists under 900,000 distinct CDR3 sequences, about 53% occurring once. This TCR was recovered from a girl aged 10 to 17 with multiple sclerosis. Sequencing used blood. J is TRBJ1-2 and V is TRBV5-6, with D unclear. In DNA form, the CDR3 reads TGTGCCAGCAGCTTGATAGACGCTAACTATGGCTACACCTTC. The encoded protein is CASSLIDANYGYTF.